This note documents a single T cell receptor beta chain sequence. Antigen: not known. These data belong to a study of T-cell reconstitution after alpha-beta-depleted transplantation in children. Findings and caveats of the study: A year post-transplant, T-cell counts and diversity derived mostly from newly produced T cells. Surviving recipient cells, namely T cells and thymic progenitors, were the source of high day-60 TCRbeta diversity in some patients. Reportedly, roughly two months post-transplant, alpha-beta T cells arose from several hundred expanded graft clones.

For TCRbeta, the library was prepared with unique molecular identifiers. From the PCR reads, TCRdb called clonotypes with MiXCR, one entry per CDR3 protein. Among about 980,000 distinct CDR3 sequences, roughly 29% were seen once, and the ten largest hold approximately 30%. Sequencing used PBMCs, mostly from graft donor cells, obtained 360 days after TCRalphabeta/CD19-depleted stem cell transplant. This clonotype originated in a boy in the first two years of life who had a stem cell transplant for SCID, so the T cells may come from the graft donor.

CDR3 bases: TGTGCCAGCAGCCCAGCGTTGAGGGCCTACAATGAGCAGTTCTTC. Its translation is CASSPALRAYNEQFF. The gene calls are TRBV12-3 or TRBV12-4 and TRBJ2-1; D possibly corresponds to TRBD2 (5 bases). The V end was cut by 6 bases, the J end by 2 bases, with 14 bases between. This CDR3 comprises 15 residues.